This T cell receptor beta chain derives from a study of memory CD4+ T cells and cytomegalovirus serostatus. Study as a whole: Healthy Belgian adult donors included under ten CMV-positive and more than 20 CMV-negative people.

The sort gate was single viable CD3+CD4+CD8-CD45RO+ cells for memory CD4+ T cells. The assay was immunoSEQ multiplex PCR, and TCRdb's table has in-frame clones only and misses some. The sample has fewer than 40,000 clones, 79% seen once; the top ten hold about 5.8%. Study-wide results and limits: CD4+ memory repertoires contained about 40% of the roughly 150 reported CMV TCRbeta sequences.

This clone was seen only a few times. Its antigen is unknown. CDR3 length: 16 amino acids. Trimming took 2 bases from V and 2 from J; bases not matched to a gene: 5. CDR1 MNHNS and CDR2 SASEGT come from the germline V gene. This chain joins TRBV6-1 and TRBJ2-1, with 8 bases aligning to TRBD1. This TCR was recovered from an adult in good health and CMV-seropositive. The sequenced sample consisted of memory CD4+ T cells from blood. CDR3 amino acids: CASSEMTGDPYNEQFF. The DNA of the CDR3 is TGTGCCAGCAGTGAAATGACAGGGGATCCCTACAATGAGCAGTTCTTC.